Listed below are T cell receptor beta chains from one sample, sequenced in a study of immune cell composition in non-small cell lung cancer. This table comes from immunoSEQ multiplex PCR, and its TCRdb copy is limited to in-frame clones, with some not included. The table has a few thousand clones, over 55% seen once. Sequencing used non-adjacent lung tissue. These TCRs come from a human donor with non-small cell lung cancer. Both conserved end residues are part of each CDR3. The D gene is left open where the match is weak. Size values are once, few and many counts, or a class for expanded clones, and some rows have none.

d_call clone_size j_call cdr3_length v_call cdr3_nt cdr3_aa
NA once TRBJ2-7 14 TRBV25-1 TGTGCCAGCAGACCGCCAGGGGTAGGCTACGAGCAGTACTTC CASRPPGVGYEQYF
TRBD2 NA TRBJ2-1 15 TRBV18 TGTGCCAGCTCACTAATCTCGGGACTACACAATGAGCAGTTCTTC CASSLISGLHNEQFF
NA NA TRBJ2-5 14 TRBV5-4 TGTGCCAGCAGCTTGGACAATCGGGGGGAGACCCAGTACTTC CASSLDNRGETQYF
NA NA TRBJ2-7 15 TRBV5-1 TGCGCCAGCAGCTTGGTCCCGATGACAGGCTACGAGCAGTACTTC CASSLVPMTGYEQYF
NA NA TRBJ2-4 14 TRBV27 TGTGCCAGCAGCCGCGCAGGCCAGGGGAACATTCAGTACTTC CASSRAGQGNIQYF
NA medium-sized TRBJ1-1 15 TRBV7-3 TGTGCCAGCAGCCCCACCTACGGGGACACCACTGAAGCTTTCTTT CASSPTYGDTTEAFF
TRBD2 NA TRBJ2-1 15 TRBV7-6 TGTGCCAGCAGCCCTTCTAGCGGGAGATACAATGAGCAGTTCTTC CASSPSSGRYNEQFF
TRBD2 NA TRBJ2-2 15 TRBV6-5 TGTGCCAGCAGTACGCGGGGGACGGACACCGGGGAGCTGTTTTTT CASSTRGTDTGELFF
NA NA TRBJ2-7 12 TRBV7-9 TGTGCCAGCAACGGCGGGGATTACGAGCAGTACTTC CASNGGDYEQYF
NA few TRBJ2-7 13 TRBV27 TGTGCCAGCAGCCGGGACTGGACCTACGAGCAGTACTTC CASSRDWTYEQYF
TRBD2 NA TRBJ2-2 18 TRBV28 TGTGCCAGCAGTTTGATCGCCGGGACTAGCGAGAACACCGGGGAGCTGTTTTTT CASSLIAGTSENTGELFF
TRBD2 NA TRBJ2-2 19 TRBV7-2 TGTGCCAGCAGCTTAATGGGACTAGCGGGGGTAAAGAACACCGGGGAGCTGTTTTTT CASSLMGLAGVKNTGELFF
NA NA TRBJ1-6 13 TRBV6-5 TGTGCCAGCAGTTTCAGGGCTAATTCACCCCTCCACTTT CASSFRANSPLHF
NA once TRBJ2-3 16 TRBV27 TGTGCCAGCAGTTTATTGGGCCCGCGCATCACAGATACGCAGTATTTT CASSLLGPRITDTQYF
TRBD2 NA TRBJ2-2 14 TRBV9 TGTGCCAGCAGCGAAATCGGGGGGGCCGGGGAGCTGTTTTTT CASSEIGGAGELFF
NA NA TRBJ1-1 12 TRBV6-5 TGTGCCAGCAGAGAGTTGTACACTGAAGCTTTCTTT CASRELYTEAFF
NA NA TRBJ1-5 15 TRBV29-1 TGCAGCGTAACCGAGCTAGGGGGTAGCAATCAGCCCCAGCATTTT CSVTELGGSNQPQHF
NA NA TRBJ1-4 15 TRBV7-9 TGTGCCAGCAGCTTAGTCGGGATAACTAATGAAAAACTGTTTTTT CASSLVGITNEKLFF
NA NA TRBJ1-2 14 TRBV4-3 TGCGCCAGCAGCCAAGGACACTCAAACTATGGCTACACCTTC CASSQGHSNYGYTF
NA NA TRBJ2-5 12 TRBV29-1 TGCAGCGTACGTGAAGGGGCTGAGACCCAGTACTTC CSVREGAETQYF
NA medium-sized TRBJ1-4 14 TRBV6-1 TGTGCCAGCAGTAGACAGGCAACTAATGAAAAACTGTTTTTT CASSRQATNEKLFF
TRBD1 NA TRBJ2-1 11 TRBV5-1 TGCGCCAGCAGCCCGGACAGGGCCCAGTTCTTC CASSPDRAQFF
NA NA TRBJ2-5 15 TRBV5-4 TGTGCCAGCAGCTTGTCTCAACGGGTTCAAGAGACCCAGTACTTC CASSLSQRVQETQYF
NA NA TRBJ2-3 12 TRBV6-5 TGTGCCAGCAGCCTAGGGGGAAGCGGGCAGTATTTT CASSLGGSGQYF
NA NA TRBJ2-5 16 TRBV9 TGTGCCAGCAGCGTAGAGGCGCGGGACAGACAAGAGACCCAGTACTTC CASSVEARDRQETQYF
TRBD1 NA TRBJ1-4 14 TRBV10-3 TGTGCCATCAGTTCGGACAGGGGCGATGAAAAACTGTTTTTT CAISSDRGDEKLFF
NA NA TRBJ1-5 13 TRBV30 TGTGCCTGGAGCTCGGCGGCGAATCAGCCCCAGCATTTT CAWSSAANQPQHF